This TCR beta chain stems from a study of human T cells and chemical hapten exposure (dated by TCRdb to about 2021). Study-level background: For sensitization, 2% DPC in acetone was applied to a roughly 2 cm by roughly 2 cm area of upper inner arm skin. Patch tests used Finn chambers with 0.01% DPC on the upper back, scored after 6 days by International Contact Dermatitis Research Group standards. The libraries were sequenced as a pool, and the TCR yield per sample differed mostly because of small variations in library volumes within the pool. Patients additionally received weekly therapeutic DPC doses to the scalp throughout the roughly 25-week study period. In alopecia patients, the study followed how the peripheral blood TCR repertoire changed in vivo over primary and secondary sensitization to diphenylcyclopropenone (DPC), a hapten. Around 30 alopecia patients provided blood for TCR sequencing at one to four time points (pre-sensitization, 2, 6 and 24 weeks). Most of the patients in the cohort were female, and the cohort covered alopecia areata with under or over 50% scalp involvement, alopecia totalis and alopecia universalis. Blood was sampled from patients pre-sensitization (week 0) and at 2, 6 and about 24 weeks after DPC sensitization.

General conclusions and limits of the study: Patch test score was positively correlated with the number of PT1 expanded TCRs, with significance at thresholds 8, 16 and 32 but not at 4. Because every patient had alopecia, a presumed autoimmune disease, the patients' immune response might differ from that of healthy individuals. Repeated subsampling changed both the strength of the expansion versus patch-test correlation and the threshold at which that correlation became significant. Significantly more large CDR3 similarity clusters were formed by expanded TCRs than by pre-sensitization or healthy control sets, consistent with antigen-driven responses. DPC sensitization did not change the number of TCRs with a frequency above 1 in 1000, and there was no evidence of changes in global repertoire structure.

Library generation was performed with RACE. TCRdb names NextSeq 500 as the instrument used. Library preparation attached unique molecular identifiers to individual cDNA molecules for quantitative, reproducible TCR counting. For every blood RNA sample, sequencing covered both the TCR alpha and TCR beta chains. As for how the authors treated the data: A median of approximately 96,000 TCRs per sample was observed, with a range of about 20,000 to 750,000. V, J and CDR3 annotation of the TCR reads was carried out using the Decombinator software suite. For PS versus PT1 abundance plots, all samples were subsampled to the same number of TCRs (28,000). TCRs were defined as expanded if absent before sensitization and observed at least eight times at the 2-week time point. In-frame beta chains were kept once TCRdb had trimmed the public reads at Q25 with fastp and called clones with MiXCR. A single entry per CDR3 protein holds the most common genes and DNA from its merged rows. None of the V and J calls come from the authors' own analysis; TCRdb made them. The sample includes roughly 380,000 distinct CDR3 sequences, with about 6.3% observed a single time. Of the sample, 5% to 6% falls within the top ten clones.

The sample's time point label, in plain terms: patch test 2, 6 weeks after DPC sensitization. Per the publication, the treatment or condition label means: therapeutic diphenylcyclopropenone sensitization with weekly scalp DPC. At every patch-test visit, the blood draw took place before the patch test was put on. Patients were eligible if aged 18 to 70, diagnosed with alopecia and judged suitable for DPC therapy, and pregnant patients were excluded. Total RNA was extracted from unfractionated whole blood collected in Tempus Blood RNA tubes. Regarding this clonotype: This receptor's antigen is unknown. There are no base qualities to consult, and no much larger clone falls within one base.

The TCR comes from a young woman with alopecia areata. Some clones in this sample may be carry-over from other donors' samples. This specimen consisted of whole blood, obtained in connection with sensitization to the hapten diphenylcyclopropenone (DPC).

The CDR3: CASSEEGFGEKLFF. The DNA is TGTGCCAGCAGTGAAGAAGGGTTCGGTGAAAAACTGTTTTTT. This chain joins TRBV2 to TRBJ1-4; the D segment cannot be called with confidence. Taken from cysteine to phenylalanine, the CDR3 has 14 residues. Only CDR3 DNA remains: 42 bases, in frame from the first base. CDR1 is given as SNHLY and CDR2 as FYNNEI, both from the germline V gene. At the junction V is shortened by 1 base and J by 7 bases, with 10 bases in between.